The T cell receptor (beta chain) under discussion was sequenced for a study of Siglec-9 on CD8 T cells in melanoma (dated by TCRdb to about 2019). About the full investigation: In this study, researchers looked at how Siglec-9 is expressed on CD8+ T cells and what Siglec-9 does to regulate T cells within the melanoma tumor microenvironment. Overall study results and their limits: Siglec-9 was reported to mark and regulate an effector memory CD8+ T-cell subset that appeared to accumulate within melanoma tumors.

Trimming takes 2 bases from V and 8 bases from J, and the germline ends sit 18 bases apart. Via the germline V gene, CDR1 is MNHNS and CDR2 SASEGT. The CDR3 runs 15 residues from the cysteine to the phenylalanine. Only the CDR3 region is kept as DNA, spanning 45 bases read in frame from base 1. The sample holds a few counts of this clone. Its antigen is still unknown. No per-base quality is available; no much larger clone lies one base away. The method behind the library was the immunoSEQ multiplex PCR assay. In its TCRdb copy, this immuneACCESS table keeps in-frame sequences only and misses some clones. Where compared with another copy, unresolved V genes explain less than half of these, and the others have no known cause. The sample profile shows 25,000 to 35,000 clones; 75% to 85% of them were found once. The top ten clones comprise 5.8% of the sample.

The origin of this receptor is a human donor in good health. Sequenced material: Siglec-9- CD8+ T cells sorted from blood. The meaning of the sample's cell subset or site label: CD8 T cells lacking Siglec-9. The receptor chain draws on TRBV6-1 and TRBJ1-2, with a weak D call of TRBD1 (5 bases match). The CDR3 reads CASSEPPFREEGYTF. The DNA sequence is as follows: TGTGCCAGCAGTGAACCGCCTTTCAGGGAAGAGGGCTACACCTTC.